These T cell receptor beta chains were read from a single sample in a study of vaccination and CD4 T cells after COVID-19. These receptors have no identified antigens. TCRdb itself ran the PCR reads through MiXCR, one entry per CDR3 protein. The sample yields about 20,000 distinct CDR3 sequences, less than 55% seen once. Sample: CD4+ T cells from blood, cultured in vitro. The receptors shown here come from a human donor who had recovered from COVID-19. Both conserved end residues are part of each CDR3. D genes are given only for firm matches. The size entry is marked missing in some rows and otherwise reads once, few, many or a size class.

CASSRKQGAGTEAFF	TGTGCCAGCAGCCGTAAGCAAGGGGCCGGCACTGAAGCTTTCTTT	.	TRBJ1-1	.	TRBV11-3
CASKSTGSKGEAFF	TGTGCCAGCAAGTCGACAGGGTCGAAAGGTGAAGCTTTCTTT	few	TRBJ1-1	TRBD1	TRBV6-1
CASSGLKPGSHEQFF	TGTGCCAGTAGTGGCCTAAAGCCAGGTAGCCATGAGCAGTTCTTC	.	TRBJ2-1	.	TRBV19
CSVVGGVRETQYF	TGCAGCGTTGTGGGGGGGGTGAGAGAGACCCAGTACTTC	.	TRBJ2-5	TRBD2	TRBV29-1
CASTPGTTGFGELFF	TGTGCCAGTACCCCGGGGACGACAGGATTCGGGGAGCTGTTTTTT	medium-sized	TRBJ2-2	.	TRBV19
CASSLAAASPYEQYF	TGTGCCAGCAGCTTAGCGGCAGCGTCACCCTACGAGCAGTACTTC	.	TRBJ2-7	.	TRBV7-2
CASSPSAVRGALRYNEQFF	TGTGCCAGCAGCCCATCCGCCGTCCGGGGGGCGTTACGATACAATGAGCAGTTCTTC	.	TRBJ2-1	.	TRBV27
CASSPRGQLETQYF	TGTGCCAGCAGCCCCCGGGGACAGTTAGAGACCCAGTACTTC	few	TRBJ2-5	TRBD1	TRBV11-1
CASSQWATAGYF	TGCGCCAGCAGTCAATGGGCCACGGCGGGGTACTTC	few	TRBJ2-7	.	TRBV23-1
CSARETGGYNSPLHF	TGCAGTGCTAGAGAAACAGGGGGCTATAATTCACCCCTCCACTTT	.	TRBJ1-6	TRBD1	TRBV20-1
CASSWAGLRGENYEQYF	TGTGCCAGCAGTTGGGCCGGGTTGAGGGGGGAGAACTACGAGCAGTACTTC	.	TRBJ2-7	.	TRBV12-3/TRBV12-4
CATSEWTSGTYNEQFF	TGCGCCACCAGTGAATGGACTAGCGGGACCTACAATGAGCAGTTCTTC	.	TRBJ2-1	TRBD2	TRBV24-1
CATSAGRSSGGIQETQYF	TGTGCCACCAGCGCGGGGCGGTCGTCAGGGGGAATCCAAGAGACCCAGTACTTC	.	TRBJ2-5	.	TRBV15
CASSSTGKLNYGYTF	TGCGCCAGCAGCTCGACAGGAAAACTTAACTATGGCTACACCTTC	.	TRBJ1-2	.	TRBV5-1
CADLQGADTEAFF	TGTGCCGATTTACAGGGGGCGGACACTGAAGCTTTCTTT	.	TRBJ1-1	TRBD1	TRBV19
CASSLPGTGERNEQFF	TGTGCCAGCAGCCTACCCGGGACAGGGGAGCGCAATGAGCAGTTCTTC	.	TRBJ2-1	TRBD1	TRBV7-8
CASSLSLAKNEQFF	TGTGCCAGCAGCTTGTCGCTGGCTAAGAATGAGCAGTTCTTC	few	TRBJ2-1	.	TRBV7-2
CAISDPLLLGSSYEQYF	TGTGCCATCAGTGACCCCCTGTTGTTAGGTAGCTCCTACGAGCAGTACTTC	once	TRBJ2-7	.	TRBV10-3
CASSLKSPWSTDTQYF	TGCGCCAGCAGCTTGAAGTCGCCGTGGAGCACAGATACGCAGTATTTT	.	TRBJ2-3	.	TRBV5-1
CASSFGQGDLYEQYF	TGTGCCAGCAGCTTCGGGCAGGGCGACCTCTACGAGCAGTACTTC	few	TRBJ2-7	.	TRBV7-6
CASTLPLLYNEQFF	TGTGCCAGCACCCTGCCCCTCCTTTACAATGAGCAGTTCTTC	.	TRBJ2-1	.	TRBV7-9
CALGPAGGDEQFF	TGTGCCCTAGGGCCAGCGGGGGGGGATGAGCAGTTCTTC	.	TRBJ2-1	TRBD2	TRBV10-3
CASAVPGQGINYGYTF	TGTGCCAGCGCGGTCCCGGGACAGGGGATAAACTATGGCTACACCTTC	.	TRBJ1-2	TRBD1	TRBV2
CASTGTGLGEQYF	TGTGCCAGCACCGGGACAGGGTTAGGCGAGCAGTACTTC	.	TRBJ2-7	TRBD1	TRBV2
CASSPRQGGNTGELFF	TGTGCCAGCAGCCCCCGACAGGGGGGGAACACCGGGGAGCTGTTTTTT	few	TRBJ2-2	TRBD1	TRBV7-9
CSVDSPNTEAFF	TGCAGCGTCGACAGCCCGAACACTGAAGCTTTCTTT	.	TRBJ1-1	.	TRBV29-1
CASSLPRTGGWNTEAFF	TGTGCCAGCAGTTTACCCCGGACAGGGGGCTGGAACACTGAAGCTTTCTTT	.	TRBJ1-1	TRBD1	TRBV28
CASSESLRDRESNEQFF	TGTGCCAGCAGCGAAAGCCTCCGGGACAGGGAAAGCAATGAGCAGTTCTTC	.	TRBJ2-1	.	TRBV21-1
CASSPGTYTDTQYF	TGTGCCAGCAGTCCCGGGACTTACACAGATACGCAGTATTTT	few	TRBJ2-3	.	TRBV27